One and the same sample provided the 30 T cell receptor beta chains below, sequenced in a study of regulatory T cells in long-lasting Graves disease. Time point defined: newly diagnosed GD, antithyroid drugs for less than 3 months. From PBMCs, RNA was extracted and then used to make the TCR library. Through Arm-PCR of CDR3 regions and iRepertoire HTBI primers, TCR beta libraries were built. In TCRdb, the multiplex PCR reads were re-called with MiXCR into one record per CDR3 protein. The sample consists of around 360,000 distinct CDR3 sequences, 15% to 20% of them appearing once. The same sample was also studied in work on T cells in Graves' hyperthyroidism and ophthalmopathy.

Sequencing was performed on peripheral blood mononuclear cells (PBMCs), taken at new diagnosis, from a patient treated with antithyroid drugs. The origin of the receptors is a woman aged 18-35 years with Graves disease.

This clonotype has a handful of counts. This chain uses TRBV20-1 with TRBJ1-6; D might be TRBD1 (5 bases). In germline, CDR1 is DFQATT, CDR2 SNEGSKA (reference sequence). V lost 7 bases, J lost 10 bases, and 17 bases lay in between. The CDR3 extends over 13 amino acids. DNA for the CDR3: TGCAGTGTCCCGCCCGAGGGGATCTCACCCCTCCACTTT. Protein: CSVPPEGISPLHF.

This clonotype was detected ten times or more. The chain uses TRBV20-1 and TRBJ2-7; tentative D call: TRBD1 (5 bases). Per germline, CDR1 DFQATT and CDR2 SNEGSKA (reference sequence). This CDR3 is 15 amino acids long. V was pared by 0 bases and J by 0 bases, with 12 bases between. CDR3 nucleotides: TGCAGTGCTAGAGATCCGACAGTAAGCTCCTACGAGCAGTACTTC. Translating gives CSARDPTVSSYEQYF.

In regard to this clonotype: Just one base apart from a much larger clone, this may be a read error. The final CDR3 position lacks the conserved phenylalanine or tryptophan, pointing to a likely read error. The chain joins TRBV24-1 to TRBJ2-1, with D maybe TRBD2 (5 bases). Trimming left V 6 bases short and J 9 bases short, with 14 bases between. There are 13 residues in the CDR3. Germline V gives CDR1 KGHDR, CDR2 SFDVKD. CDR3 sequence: CATSRETESEQFS. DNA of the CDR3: TGTGCCACCAGTAGGGAGACCGAAAGTGAGCAGTTCTCC.

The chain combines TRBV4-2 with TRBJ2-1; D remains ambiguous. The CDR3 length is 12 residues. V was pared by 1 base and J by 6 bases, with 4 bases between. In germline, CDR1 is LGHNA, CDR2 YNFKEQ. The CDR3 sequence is CASSQVVNEQFF. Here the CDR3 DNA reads TGTGCCAGCAGCCAAGTAGTCAATGAGCAGTTCTTC.

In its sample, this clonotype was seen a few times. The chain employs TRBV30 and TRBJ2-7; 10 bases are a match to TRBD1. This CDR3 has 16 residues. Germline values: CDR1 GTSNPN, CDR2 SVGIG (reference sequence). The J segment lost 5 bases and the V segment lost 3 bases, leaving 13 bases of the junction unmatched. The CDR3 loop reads CAWRGTGEVPRDEQYF. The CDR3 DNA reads TGTGCCTGGAGGGGGACAGGGGAAGTCCCGCGTGACGAGCAGTACTTC.

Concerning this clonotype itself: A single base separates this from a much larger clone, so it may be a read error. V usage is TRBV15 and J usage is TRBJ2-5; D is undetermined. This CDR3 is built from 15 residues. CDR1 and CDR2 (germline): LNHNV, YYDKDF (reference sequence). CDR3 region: CAISRDIGLLGTQYF. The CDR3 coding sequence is TGTGCCATCAGCAGAGATATCGGCCTTTTGGGGACCCAGTACTTC.

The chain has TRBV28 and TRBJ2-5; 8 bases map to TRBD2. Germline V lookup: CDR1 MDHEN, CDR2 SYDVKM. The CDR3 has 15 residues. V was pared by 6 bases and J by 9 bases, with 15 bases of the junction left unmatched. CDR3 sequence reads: CASRGGNSGAVAQYF. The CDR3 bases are TGTGCCAGCAGGGGGGGGAATAGCGGGGCGGTGGCCCAGTACTTC. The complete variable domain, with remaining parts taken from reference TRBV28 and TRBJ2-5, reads DVKVTQSSRYLVKRTGEKVFLECVQDMDHENMFWYRQDPGLGLRLIYFSYDVKMKEKGDIPEGYSVSREKKERFSLILESASTNQTSMYLCASRGGNSGAVAQYFGPGTRLLVL.

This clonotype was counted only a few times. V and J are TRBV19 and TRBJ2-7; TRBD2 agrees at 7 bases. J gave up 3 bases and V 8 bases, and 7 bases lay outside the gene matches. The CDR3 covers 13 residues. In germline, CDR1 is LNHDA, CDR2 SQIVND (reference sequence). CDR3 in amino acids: CASHRGGDYEQYF. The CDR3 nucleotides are TGTGCCAGTCATCGGGGAGGGGACTACGAGCAGTACTTC.

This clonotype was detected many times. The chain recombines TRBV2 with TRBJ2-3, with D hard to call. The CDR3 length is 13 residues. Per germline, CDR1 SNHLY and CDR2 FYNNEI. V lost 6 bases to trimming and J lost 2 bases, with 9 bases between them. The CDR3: CASSEATTDTQYF. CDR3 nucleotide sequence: TGTGCCAGCAGCGAGGCGACCACAGATACGCAGTATTTT.

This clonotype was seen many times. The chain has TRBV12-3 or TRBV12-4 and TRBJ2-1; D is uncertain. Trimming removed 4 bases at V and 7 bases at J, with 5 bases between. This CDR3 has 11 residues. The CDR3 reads CASSYQNEQFF. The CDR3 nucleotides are TGTGCCAGCAGTTATCAGAATGAGCAGTTCTTC.

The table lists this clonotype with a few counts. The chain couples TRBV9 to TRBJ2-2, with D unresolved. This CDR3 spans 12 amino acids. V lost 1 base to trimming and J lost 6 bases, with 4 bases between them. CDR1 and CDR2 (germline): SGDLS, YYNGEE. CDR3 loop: CASSVLAGELFF. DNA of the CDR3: TGTGCCAGCAGCGTATTAGCCGGGGAGCTGTTTTTT.

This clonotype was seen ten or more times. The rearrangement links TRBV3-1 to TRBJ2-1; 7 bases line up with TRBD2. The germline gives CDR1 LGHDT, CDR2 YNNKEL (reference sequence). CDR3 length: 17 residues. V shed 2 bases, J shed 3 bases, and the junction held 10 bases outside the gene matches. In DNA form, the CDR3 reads TGTGCCAGCAGCCAACCCGGAGCGGGGCGCTACTACAATGAGCAGTTCTTC. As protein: CASSQPGAGRYYNEQFF.

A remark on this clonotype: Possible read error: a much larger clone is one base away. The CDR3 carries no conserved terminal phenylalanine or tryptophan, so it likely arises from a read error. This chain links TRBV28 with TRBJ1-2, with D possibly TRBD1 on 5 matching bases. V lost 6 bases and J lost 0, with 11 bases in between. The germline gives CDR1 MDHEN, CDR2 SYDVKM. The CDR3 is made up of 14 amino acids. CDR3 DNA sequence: TGTGCCAGCAGCGCGACAGTATCTAACTATGGCTACACCTCC. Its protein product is CASSATVSNYGYTS.

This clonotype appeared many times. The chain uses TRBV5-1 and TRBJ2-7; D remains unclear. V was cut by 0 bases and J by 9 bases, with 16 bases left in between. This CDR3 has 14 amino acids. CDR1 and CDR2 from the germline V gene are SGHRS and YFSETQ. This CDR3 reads CASSLGPESLGQYF. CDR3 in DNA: TGCGCCAGCAGCTTGGGGCCTGAGTCTTTGGGGCAGTACTTC.

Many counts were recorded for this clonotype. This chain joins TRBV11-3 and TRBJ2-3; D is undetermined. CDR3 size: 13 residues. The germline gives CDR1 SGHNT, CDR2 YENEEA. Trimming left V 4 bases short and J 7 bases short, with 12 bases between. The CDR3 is CASSSSDDYTQYF. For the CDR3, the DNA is TGTGCCAGCAGCTCTTCGGACGACTATACGCAGTATTTT.

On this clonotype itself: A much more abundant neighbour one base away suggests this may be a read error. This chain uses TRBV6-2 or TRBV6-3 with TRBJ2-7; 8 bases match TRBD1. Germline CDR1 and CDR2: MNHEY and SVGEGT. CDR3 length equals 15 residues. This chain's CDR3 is CASSTSGTGSYGQYF. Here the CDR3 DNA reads TGTGCCAGCAGTACCTCCGGGACAGGCTCCTACGGGCAGTACTTC.

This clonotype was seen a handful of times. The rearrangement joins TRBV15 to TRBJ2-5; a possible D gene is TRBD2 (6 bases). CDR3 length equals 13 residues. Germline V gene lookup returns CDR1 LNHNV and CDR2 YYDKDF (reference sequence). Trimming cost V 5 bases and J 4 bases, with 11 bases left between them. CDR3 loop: CATSASVRETQYF. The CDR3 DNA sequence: TGTGCCACCAGCGCTAGCGTAAGAGAGACCCAGTACTTC.

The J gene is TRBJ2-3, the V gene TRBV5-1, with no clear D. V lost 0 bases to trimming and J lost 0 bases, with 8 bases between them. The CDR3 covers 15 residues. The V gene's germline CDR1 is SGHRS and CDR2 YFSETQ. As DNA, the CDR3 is TGCGCCAGCAGCTTGGGTGCCATTAGCACAGATACGCAGTATTTT. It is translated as CASSLGAISTDTQYF.

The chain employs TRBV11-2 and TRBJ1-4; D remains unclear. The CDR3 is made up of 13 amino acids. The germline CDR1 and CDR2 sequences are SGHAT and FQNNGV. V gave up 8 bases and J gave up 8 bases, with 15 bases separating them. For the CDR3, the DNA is TGTGCCAGCTCGCTTGAGCGTAAGGAAAAACTGTTTTTT. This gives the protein CASSLERKEKLFF.

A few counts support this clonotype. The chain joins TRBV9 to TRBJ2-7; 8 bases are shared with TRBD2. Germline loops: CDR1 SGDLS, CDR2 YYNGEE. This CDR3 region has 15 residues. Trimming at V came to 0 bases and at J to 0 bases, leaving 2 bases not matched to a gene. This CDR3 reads CASSVGAGDSYEQYF. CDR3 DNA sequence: TGTGCCAGCAGCGTAGGAGCGGGGGACTCCTACGAGCAGTACTTC.

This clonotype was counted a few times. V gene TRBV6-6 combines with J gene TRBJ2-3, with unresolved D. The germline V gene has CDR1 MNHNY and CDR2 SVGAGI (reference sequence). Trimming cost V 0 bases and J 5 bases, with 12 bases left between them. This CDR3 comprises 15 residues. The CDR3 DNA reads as TGTGCCAGCAGTTACTCGAGAGAGTCAAGAGATACGCAGTATTTT. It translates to CASSYSRESRDTQYF.

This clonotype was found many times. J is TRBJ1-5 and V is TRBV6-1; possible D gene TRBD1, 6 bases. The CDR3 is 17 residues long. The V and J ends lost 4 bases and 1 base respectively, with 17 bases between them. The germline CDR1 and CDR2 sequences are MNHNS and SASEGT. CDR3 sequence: CASSVQGLRLSNQPQHF. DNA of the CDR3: TGTGCCAGCAGTGTTCAGGGGTTAAGGTTGAGCAATCAGCCCCAGCATTTT.

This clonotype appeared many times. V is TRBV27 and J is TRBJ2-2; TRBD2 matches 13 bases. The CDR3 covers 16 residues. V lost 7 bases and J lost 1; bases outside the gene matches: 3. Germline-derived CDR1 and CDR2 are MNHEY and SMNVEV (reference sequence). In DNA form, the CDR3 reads TGTGCCAGCAATGGACTAGCGGGAGAGAACACCGGGGAGCTGTTTTTT. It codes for CASNGLAGENTGELFF.

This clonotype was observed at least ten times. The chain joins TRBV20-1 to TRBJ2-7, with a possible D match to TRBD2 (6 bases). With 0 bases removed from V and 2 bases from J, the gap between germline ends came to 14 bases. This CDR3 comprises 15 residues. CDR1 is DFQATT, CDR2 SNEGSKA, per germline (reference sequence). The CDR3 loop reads CSARDYKGGTYEQYF. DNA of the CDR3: TGCAGTGCTAGAGATTACAAGGGAGGTACCTACGAGCAGTACTTC.

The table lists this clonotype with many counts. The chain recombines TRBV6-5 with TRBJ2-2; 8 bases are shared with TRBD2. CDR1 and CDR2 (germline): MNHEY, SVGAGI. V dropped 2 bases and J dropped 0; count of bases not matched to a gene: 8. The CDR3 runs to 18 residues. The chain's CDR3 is CASSYGGASGSNTGELFF. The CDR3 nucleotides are TGTGCCAGCAGTTACGGCGGGGCTAGCGGGTCGAACACCGGGGAGCTGTTTTTT.

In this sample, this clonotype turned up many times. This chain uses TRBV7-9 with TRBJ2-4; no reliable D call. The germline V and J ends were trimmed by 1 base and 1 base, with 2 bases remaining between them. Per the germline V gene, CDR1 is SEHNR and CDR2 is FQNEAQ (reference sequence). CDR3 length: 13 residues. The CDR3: CASSLGAKNIQYF. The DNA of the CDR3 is TGTGCCAGCAGCTTAGGGGCCAAAAACATTCAGTACTTC.

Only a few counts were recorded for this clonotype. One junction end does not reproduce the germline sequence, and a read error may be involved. CDR3 DNA sequence: TGCAGTGCTTTAGTCCCTTCCTACAATGAGCAGCTCTTC. Its protein product is CSALVPSYNEQLF. The rearrangement links TRBV20-1 to TRBJ2-1; the D is unclear. Germline CDR1 reads DFQATT; CDR2 reads SNEGSKA (reference sequence). The CDR3 totals 13 residues.

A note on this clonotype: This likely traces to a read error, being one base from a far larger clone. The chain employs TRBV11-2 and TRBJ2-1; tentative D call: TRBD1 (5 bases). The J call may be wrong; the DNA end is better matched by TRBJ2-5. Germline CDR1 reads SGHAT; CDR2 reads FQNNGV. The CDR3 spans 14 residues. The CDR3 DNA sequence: TGTGCCAGCAGCCTCCGACAGCCCCAAGAGGCCCAGTACTTC. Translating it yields CASSLRQPQEAQYF.

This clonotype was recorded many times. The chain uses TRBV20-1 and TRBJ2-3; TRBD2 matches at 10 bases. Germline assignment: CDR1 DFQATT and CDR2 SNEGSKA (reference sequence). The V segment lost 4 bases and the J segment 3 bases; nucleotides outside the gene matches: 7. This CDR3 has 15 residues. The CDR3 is CSATSGSEGTDTQYF. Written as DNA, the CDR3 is TGCAGTGCTACTAGCGGGAGTGAGGGTACAGATACGCAGTATTTT.

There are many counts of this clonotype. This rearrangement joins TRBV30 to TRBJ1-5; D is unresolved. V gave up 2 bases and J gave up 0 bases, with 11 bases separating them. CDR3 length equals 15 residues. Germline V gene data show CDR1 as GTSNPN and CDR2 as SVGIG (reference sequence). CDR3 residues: CAWSTGPASNQPQHF. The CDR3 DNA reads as TGTGCCTGGAGTACCGGCCCGGCTAGCAATCAGCCCCAGCATTTT.